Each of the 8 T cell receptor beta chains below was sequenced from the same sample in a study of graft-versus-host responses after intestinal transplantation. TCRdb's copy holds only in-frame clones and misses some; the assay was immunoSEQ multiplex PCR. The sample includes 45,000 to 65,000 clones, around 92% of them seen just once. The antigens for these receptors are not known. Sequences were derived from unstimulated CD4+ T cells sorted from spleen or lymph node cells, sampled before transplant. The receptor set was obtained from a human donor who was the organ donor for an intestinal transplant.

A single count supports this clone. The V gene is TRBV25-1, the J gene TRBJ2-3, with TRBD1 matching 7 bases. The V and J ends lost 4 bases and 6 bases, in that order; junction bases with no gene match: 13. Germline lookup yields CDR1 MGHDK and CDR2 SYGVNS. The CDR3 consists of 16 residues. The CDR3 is CASSALGGTRGDTQYF. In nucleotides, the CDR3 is TGTGCCAGCAGTGCCCTAGGGGGCACCAGAGGGGATACGCAGTATTTT.

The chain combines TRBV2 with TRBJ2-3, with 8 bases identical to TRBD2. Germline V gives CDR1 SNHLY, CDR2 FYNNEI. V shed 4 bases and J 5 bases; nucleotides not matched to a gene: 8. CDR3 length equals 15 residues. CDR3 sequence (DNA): TGTGCCAGCAGTGCGGGGGGGCTGCCGGGAGATACGCAGTATTTT. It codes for CASSAGGLPGDTQYF.

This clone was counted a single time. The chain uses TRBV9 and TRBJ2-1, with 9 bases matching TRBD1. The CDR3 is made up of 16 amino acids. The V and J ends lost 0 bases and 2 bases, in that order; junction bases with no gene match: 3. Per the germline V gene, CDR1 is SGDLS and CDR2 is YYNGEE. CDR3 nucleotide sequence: TGTGCCAGCAGCGTAGTCGGGGACAGGGCCTACAATGAGCAGTTCTTC. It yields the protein CASSVVGDRAYNEQFF. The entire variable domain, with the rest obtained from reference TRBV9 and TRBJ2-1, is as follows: DSGVTQTPKHLITATGQRVTLRCSPRSGDLSVYWYQQSLDQGLQFLIQYYNGEERAKGNILERFSAQQFPDLHSELNLSSLELGDSALYFCASSVVGDRAYNEQFFGPGTRLTVL.

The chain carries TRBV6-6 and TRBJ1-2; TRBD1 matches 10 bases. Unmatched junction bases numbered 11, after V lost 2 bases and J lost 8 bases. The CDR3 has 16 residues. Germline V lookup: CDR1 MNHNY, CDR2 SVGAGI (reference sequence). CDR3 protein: CASSYAPGQGKDGYTF. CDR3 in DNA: TGTGCCAGCAGTTACGCGCCGGGACAGGGGAAAGACGGCTACACCTTC.

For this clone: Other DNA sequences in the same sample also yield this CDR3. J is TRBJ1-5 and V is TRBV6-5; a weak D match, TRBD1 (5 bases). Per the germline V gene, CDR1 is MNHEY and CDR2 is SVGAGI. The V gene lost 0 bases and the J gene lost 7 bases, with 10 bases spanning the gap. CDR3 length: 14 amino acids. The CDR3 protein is CASSYSGGNQPQHF. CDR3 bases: TGTGCCAGCAGTTACTCGGGGGGAAACCAGCCCCAGCATTTT.

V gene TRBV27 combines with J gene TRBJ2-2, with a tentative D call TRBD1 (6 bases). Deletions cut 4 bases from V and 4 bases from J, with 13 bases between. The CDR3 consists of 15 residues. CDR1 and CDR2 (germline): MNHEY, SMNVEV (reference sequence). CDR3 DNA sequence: TGTGCCAGCAGTTACGGACAGTCCCGCACCGGGGAGCTGTTTTTT. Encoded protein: CASSYGQSRTGELFF.

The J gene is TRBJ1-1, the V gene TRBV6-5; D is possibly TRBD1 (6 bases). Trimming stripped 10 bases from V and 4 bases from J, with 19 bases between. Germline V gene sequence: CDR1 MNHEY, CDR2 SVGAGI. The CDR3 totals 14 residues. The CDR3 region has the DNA TGTGCCACCTTCGGCCTGGGGGGCCCCACTGAAGCTTTCTTT. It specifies CATFGLGGPTEAFF.

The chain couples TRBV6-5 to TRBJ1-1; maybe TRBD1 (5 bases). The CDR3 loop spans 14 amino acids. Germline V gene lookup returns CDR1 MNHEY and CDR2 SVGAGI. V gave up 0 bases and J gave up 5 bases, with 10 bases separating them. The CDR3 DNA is TGTGCCAGCAGTTACTCGCAGGGAAATACTGAAGCTTTCTTT. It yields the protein CASSYSQGNTEAFF.